This T cell receptor (beta chain) stems from a study of blood T cell repertoires in COVID-19. Study details: The United States, Italy and Spain provided the acute and convalescent COVID-19 samples.

TCRdb's table, derived via immunoSEQ multiplex PCR, lists solely in-frame clones and lacks some. Among some 46,000 clones listed, over 75% were seen once. This TCR was sampled from a man between 45 and 60 years old with acute or convalescent COVID-19. Sequencing was performed on peripheral blood.

DNA for the CDR3: TGTGCCTGTCTTGGCGACTCGAACACCGGGGAGCTGTTTTTT. Its protein product is CACLGDSNTGELFF. The gene calls are TRBV30 and TRBJ2-2, with no clear D. The germline V gene has CDR1 GTSNPN and CDR2 SVGIG (reference sequence). This CDR3 is 14 amino acids long. V dropped 6 bases and J dropped 0 bases, with 11 bases sitting between them.